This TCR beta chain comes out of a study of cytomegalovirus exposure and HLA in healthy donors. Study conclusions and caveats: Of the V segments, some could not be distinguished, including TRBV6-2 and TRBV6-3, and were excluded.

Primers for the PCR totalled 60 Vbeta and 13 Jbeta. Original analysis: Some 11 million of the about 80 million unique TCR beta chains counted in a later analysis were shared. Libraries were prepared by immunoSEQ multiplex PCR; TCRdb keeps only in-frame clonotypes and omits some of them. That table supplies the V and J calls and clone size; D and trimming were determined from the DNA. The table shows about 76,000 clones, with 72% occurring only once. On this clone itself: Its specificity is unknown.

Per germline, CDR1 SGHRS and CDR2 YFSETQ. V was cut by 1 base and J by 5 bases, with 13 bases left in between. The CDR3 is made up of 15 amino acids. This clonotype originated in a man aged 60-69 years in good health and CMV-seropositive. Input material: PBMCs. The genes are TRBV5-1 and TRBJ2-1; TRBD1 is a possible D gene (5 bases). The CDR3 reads CASSLRLRGNNEQFF. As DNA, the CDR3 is TGCGCCAGCAGCTTGCGACTTAGGGGAAACAATGAGCAGTTCTTC.